This T cell receptor (beta chain) was sequenced during a study of blood T cell repertoires in COVID-19. Study in general: Acute and convalescent COVID-19 specimens originated in the United States, Italy and Spain. PBMCs, B-cell-depleted T cells, or T cells were the source of the cDNA or gDNA that made up the material.

The ends lost 2 bases at V and 0 bases at J; junction bases unmatched: 7. Germline lookup yields CDR1 MGHDK and CDR2 SYGVNS. CDR3 size: 17 residues. Data came from immunoSEQ multiplex PCR; TCRdb stores just in-frame clones and leaves some out. This sample has 120,000 to 150,000 clones; about 90% occur once, and the top ten carry 6% to 7%. The receptor was isolated from an elderly man with acute or convalescent COVID-19. The source material was peripheral blood. The chain uses TRBV25-1 and TRBJ1-1; 9 nucleotides align to TRBD1. The CDR3 loop reads CASSEHTGGGMNTEAFF. The CDR3 region has the DNA TGTGCCAGCAGTGAACATACAGGGGGCGGGATGAACACTGAAGCTTTCTTT.